This entry features one T cell receptor (beta chain) sequence. Its recognized antigen is unknown. No much larger clonotype is one base removed from it; base qualities were not supplied. The source of the sample is a study of blood T cell repertoires in COVID-19 (dated by TCRdb to 2020 to 2021). A note on the overall study: Samples covering the acute and convalescent phases of COVID-19 were provided by collaborators in the United States, Italy and Spain. Where available, HLA class I and class II types were obtained from metadata supplied by the sample provider rather than from assay-based typing. The samples were drawn from two sources: the first 160 participants of the ongoing ImmuneRACE study, and fewer than 1,500 subjects contributed by 6 global collaborators. Subjects who had been exposed to COVID-19, were actively infected with it, or had recovered from it provided the deeply sampled blood TCRbeta repertoires that made up the dataset. The prospective study material was composed of cDNA or gDNA derived from T cells, B-cell-depleted T cells, or PBMCs. Nearly every sample came with metadata listing a de-identified subject ID, COVID-19 status, age in years and sex. The repertoires were made available in a free public database intended to serve as a resource for research on the immune response to SARS-CoV-2.

Findings and caveats that apply to the study as a whole: The amount of clinical and demographic metadata varied by source and participant and was provided uncurated.

A second Seattle source provided samples from volunteer blood donors who had recovered from COVID-19. Whole blood was collected in K2EDTA tubes by collaborating institutions according to the institutions' own protocols. For TCRbeta analysis, collaborators shipped samples as frozen whole blood, isolated PBMCs, or DNA extracted from either of those sample types. The CDR3 runs 17 residues from the cysteine to the phenylalanine. Only the CDR3 part of the read is kept: 51 bases, read in frame from the first base. Reading the germline V gene gives CDR1 SGHTS and CDR2 YDEGEE. Deletion took 0 bases off V and 4 bases off J, with a span of 16 bases between the germline ends. TCRbeta CDR3 regions were amplified from genomic DNA using the immunoSEQ Assay, a bias-controlled multiplex PCR. The authors' pipeline ran thus. The number of nucleated cells in each sample was estimated by amplification of reference gene primers within the assay. Sequence reads were collapsed and filtered to measure the absolute abundance of every unique TCRbeta CDR3 rearrangement. For each sample, productive Simpson clonality was calculated by taking the square root of Simpson's diversity index across productive rearrangements. The immuneACCESS repertoire file appears here via TCRdb, limited to in-frame rearrangements. These files lack a portion of the clones; in checked studies, under half of the deficit traces to unresolved V genes, and the cause of the others is not known. V and J calls plus clone size are reproduced from that table; the DNA served to infer D and trimming. The sample has 200,000 to 300,000 clones on record, roughly 88% of them singletons. Jointly, the top ten make up around 2.4% of the sample.

In this chain, TRBV5-8 is recombined with TRBJ2-2, with the D gene not confidently named. This receptor was identified in a middle-aged man who had recovered from COVID-19. Sequencing input: peripheral blood. The CDR3 protein: CASSLVAVAGGTGELFF. The nucleotides read TGTGCCAGCAGCTTGGTGGCAGTCGCCGGCGGCACCGGGGAGCTGTTTTTT.